The 7 T cell receptor beta chains listed next were all sequenced from one sample in a study of OX40 agonist ivuxolimab in advanced cancers. Only in-frame clones appear in the TCRdb table, and some are missing; sequencing was by immunoSEQ multiplex PCR. The sample shows about 82,000 clones, 86% of them seen only once. The sample here was CD4+ or CD8+ T cells sorted from blood, taken in a trial of the OX40 agonist ivuxolimab. The receptors originated from an adult with an advanced solid tumor such as melanoma, head and neck, liver or kidney cancer.

This clone was counted a single time. The chain carries TRBV19 and TRBJ1-5; TRBD1 might be the D (6 bases). Germline V gene data show CDR1 as LNHDA and CDR2 as SQIVND (reference sequence). Trimming shortened V by 6 bases and J by 3 bases, and 12 bases separated the two germline ends. This CDR3 spans 14 amino acids. In nucleotides, the CDR3 is TGTGCCAGTAGATTCGACAGGTCCAATCAGCCCCAGCATTTT. Translating gives CASRFDRSNQPQHF.

The chain employs TRBV7-9 and TRBJ1-2; weak D call: TRBD1 (5 bases). CDR1 and CDR2 from the germline V gene are SEHNR and FQNEAQ (reference sequence). Trimming took off 3 bases at V and 2 bases at J, with 10 bases between the two ends. The CDR3 totals 14 residues. The CDR3 bases are TGTGCCAGCAGCTTCATGGACACAAACTATGGCTACACCTTC. Translating it yields CASSFMDTNYGYTF.

The chain couples TRBV5-8 to TRBJ2-1; D possibly corresponds to TRBD2 (5 bases). The germline V and J ends were trimmed by 6 bases and 0 bases, with 13 bases remaining between them. The germline gives CDR1 SGHTS, CDR2 YDEGEE. The CDR3 covers 15 residues. The chain's CDR3 is CASTLSGSSYNEQFF. CDR3 nucleotide sequence: TGTGCCAGCACCCTCAGCGGAAGCTCCTACAATGAGCAGTTCTTC.

The chain employs TRBV7-3 and TRBJ1-1, with a possible D match to TRBD1 (5 bases). CDR1 is SGHTA and CDR2 is FQGTGA in the germline V gene. The CDR3 consists of 15 residues. Between the trimmed V and J ends, which lost 8 bases and 2 bases, there was a span of 18 bases. CDR3 coding DNA: TGTGCCAGCTCCCCCGGAGACAGTAGAAACACTGAAGCTTTCTTT. Amino acids: CASSPGDSRNTEAFF.

V gene TRBV4-1 combines with J gene TRBJ1-5; the D gene is possibly TRBD1 (6 bases). The CDR3 covers 14 residues. V lost 0 bases to trimming and J lost 4 bases, with 7 bases between them. Germline CDR1 MGHRA, CDR2 YSYEKL. CDR3 protein: CASSQEGGNQPQHF. The CDR3 DNA follows: TGCGCCAGCAGCCAAGAAGGGGGGAATCAGCCCCAGCATTTT.

The chain is built from TRBV5-1 and TRBJ2-6; D is perhaps TRBD1 (6 bases). Germline V gene sequence: CDR1 SGHRS, CDR2 YFSETQ. V was shortened by 4 bases and J by 3 bases, with 11 bases between the two germline ends. CDR3 length equals 15 residues. The CDR3 nucleotides read TGCGCCAGCAGCCTAACAGGGTATGGGGCCAACGTCCTGACTTTC. Encoded protein: CASSLTGYGANVLTF.

V is TRBV27 and J is TRBJ2-1, with 10 bases matching TRBD2. Germline values: CDR1 MNHEY, CDR2 SMNVEV (reference sequence). Trimming at V came to 0 bases and at J to 7 bases, leaving 9 bases not matched to a gene. The CDR3 consists of 17 residues. This chain's CDR3 is CASSLSGLSGGRNEQFF. The CDR3 DNA reads TGTGCCAGCAGTTTATCCGGCCTTAGCGGGGGGCGGAATGAGCAGTTCTTC.